A selection of T cell receptor beta chains follows, all from one sample in a study of blood T cells in healthy people across ages. TCRdb re-derived calls from the 5' RACE reads in MiXCR, one entry per CDR3 protein. The sample has 700,000 or so distinct CDR3 sequences; around 41% are singletons. Sequenced sample: blood. The receptors here all came from a man aged 80 or over in good health. The CDR3 runs from the conserved cysteine through the conserved F or W. A D gene is named only where the DNA matches it firmly. Clone size, where shown, is once, few, many, or a class for clones that have expanded.

clone_size | d_call | j_call | v_call | cdr3_nt | cdr3_aa
few | TRBD2 | TRBJ2-3 | TRBV7-2 | TGTGCCAGCAGCTTAGTAGGGGCTAGCGGGGCCCTGTATTTT | CASSLVGASGALYF
- | TRBD1 | TRBJ1-2 | TRBV18 | TGTGCCAGCTCACCTACAGGGGAAAACTATGGCTACACCTTC | CASSPTGENYGYTF
few | - | TRBJ2-5 | TRBV7-8 | TGTGCCAGCAGCTTTAGTCAGGGCCGGGAGACCCAGTACTTC | CASSFSQGRETQYF
once | TRBD2 | TRBJ2-1 | TRBV29-1 | TGCAGCGTTTATAGCGGGAGGGCCGGGGAGACCCAGTTCTTC | CSVYSGRAGETQFF
- | TRBD2 | TRBJ2-5 | TRBV20-1 | TGCAGTGTTGTTTTGGCGGGAGCCCTCCAAGAGACCCAGTACTTC | CSVVLAGALQETQYF
few | - | TRBJ2-3 | TRBV14 | TGTGCCAGCAGCCACCGCACCGGGACTTGGGTTACAGATACGCAGTATTTT | CASSHRTGTWVTDTQYF
- | - | TRBJ2-1 | TRBV24-1 | TGTGCCACCAGTGATCCTAACAGGGACCACTACAATGAGCAGTTCTTC | CATSDPNRDHYNEQFF
few | - | TRBJ2-5 | TRBV6-2/TRBV6-3 | TGTGCCAGCAGTTCAAGGATGGGGAGGACCCAAGAGACCCAGTACTTC | CASSSRMGRTQETQYF
- | - | TRBJ2-2 | TRBV28 | TGTGCCAGCAGTCCGCCCGTGCAGGGGGGCACCGGGGAGCTGTTTTTT | CASSPPVQGGTGELFF
- | TRBD1 | TRBJ2-3 | TRBV5-4 | TGTGCCAGCAGCCCCCTGAGCGGGACAGGGTCAGATACGCAGTATTTT | CASSPLSGTGSDTQYF
- | - | TRBJ1-2 | TRBV20-1 | TGCAGTGCTCGCGGGGGAGCCTCTACCTATGGCTACACCTTC | CSARGGASTYGYTF
- | TRBD1 | TRBJ2-5 | TRBV7-2 | TGTGCCAGCAGCGTTGGTACAGGGGCCCAAGAGACCCAGTACTTC | CASSVGTGAQETQYF
- | TRBD2 | TRBJ2-1 | TRBV12-3/TRBV12-4 | TGTGCCAGCAGCCAGACTAGCGGGGGGCCCAATGAGCAGTTCTTC | CASSQTSGGPNEQFF
- | - | TRBJ2-1 | TRBV5-1 | TGCGCCAGCAGCTCCGCGGGACAGAATAATGAGCAGTTCTTC | CASSSAGQNNEQFF
- | - | TRBJ2-7 | TRBV20-1 | TGCAGTGCAGGGGCCAGCCCCCCCGGGTACGAGCAGTACTTC | CSAGASPPGYEQYF
- | - | TRBJ2-1 | TRBV5-1 | TGCGCCAGCAGCCTATACGGTGTCTCCTACAATGAGCAGTTCTTC | CASSLYGVSYNEQFF
- | - | TRBJ1-1 | TRBV3-1 | TGTGCCAGCAGCAGAACGGGAGCTGAAGCTTTCTTT | CASSRTGAEAFF
few | TRBD2 | TRBJ2-7 | TRBV28 | TGTGCCAGCAGCCCCAGCGGGGGTCCCTACGAGCAGTACTTC | CASSPSGGPYEQYF
- | TRBD1 | TRBJ2-5 | TRBV5-4 | TGTGCCAGCAGCGGAGGACAGGGGCAAGAGACCCAGTACTTC | CASSGGQGQETQYF
once | TRBD2 | TRBJ2-7 | TRBV10-1 | TGCGCCAGCAGCGCGGGACTATTATACGAGCAGTACTTC | CASSAGLLYEQYF
few | - | TRBJ2-5 | TRBV10-2 | TGCGCCAGCAGGGAGGCGGGGGCCCAAGAGACCCAGTACTTC | CASREAGAQETQYF
once | TRBD1 | TRBJ2-2 | TRBV29-1 | TGCAGCGGGGGACAGGCGAACACCGGGGAGCTGTTTTTT | CSGGQANTGELFF
- | - | TRBJ2-5 | TRBV5-1 | TGCGCCAGCAGGAACACGGGCGGGATTGCCTTGGAGACCCAGTACTTC | CASRNTGGIALETQYF
- | - | TRBJ2-7 | TRBV11-2 | TGTGCCAGCAGCTTTGTAGATTTGAACTACGAGCAGTACTTC | CASSFVDLNYEQYF
- | TRBD1 | TRBJ2-7 | TRBV6-5 | TGTGCCAGCAGGACCGGGACAGGATACCTAAGCGAGCAGTACTTC | CASRTGTGYLSEQYF
- | - | TRBJ2-5 | TRBV7-8 | TGTGCCAGCAGCTCCCCCGACGCTGGGGATTGGGAGACCCAGTACTTC | CASSSPDAGDWETQYF
- | - | TRBJ2-7 | TRBV27 | TGTGCCAGCAGTTCCCCGGGGCGGGATCCCTCCTACGAGCAGTACTTC | CASSSPGRDPSYEQYF
- | TRBD1 | TRBJ1-1 | TRBV6-5 | TGTGCCAGCAGTTACAGACAGGGAATAAACACTGAAGCTTTCTTT | CASSYRQGINTEAFF
few | - | TRBJ1-1 | TRBV5-1 | TGCGCCAGCAGCTTGGAAAAGGGTTGGGGGAACACTGAAGCTTTCTTT | CASSLEKGWGNTEAFF
few | - | TRBJ2-3 | TRBV5-1 | TGCGCCAGCAGCTTGCCGGGCCCTTCCAGCACAGATACGCAGTATTTT | CASSLPGPSSTDTQYF